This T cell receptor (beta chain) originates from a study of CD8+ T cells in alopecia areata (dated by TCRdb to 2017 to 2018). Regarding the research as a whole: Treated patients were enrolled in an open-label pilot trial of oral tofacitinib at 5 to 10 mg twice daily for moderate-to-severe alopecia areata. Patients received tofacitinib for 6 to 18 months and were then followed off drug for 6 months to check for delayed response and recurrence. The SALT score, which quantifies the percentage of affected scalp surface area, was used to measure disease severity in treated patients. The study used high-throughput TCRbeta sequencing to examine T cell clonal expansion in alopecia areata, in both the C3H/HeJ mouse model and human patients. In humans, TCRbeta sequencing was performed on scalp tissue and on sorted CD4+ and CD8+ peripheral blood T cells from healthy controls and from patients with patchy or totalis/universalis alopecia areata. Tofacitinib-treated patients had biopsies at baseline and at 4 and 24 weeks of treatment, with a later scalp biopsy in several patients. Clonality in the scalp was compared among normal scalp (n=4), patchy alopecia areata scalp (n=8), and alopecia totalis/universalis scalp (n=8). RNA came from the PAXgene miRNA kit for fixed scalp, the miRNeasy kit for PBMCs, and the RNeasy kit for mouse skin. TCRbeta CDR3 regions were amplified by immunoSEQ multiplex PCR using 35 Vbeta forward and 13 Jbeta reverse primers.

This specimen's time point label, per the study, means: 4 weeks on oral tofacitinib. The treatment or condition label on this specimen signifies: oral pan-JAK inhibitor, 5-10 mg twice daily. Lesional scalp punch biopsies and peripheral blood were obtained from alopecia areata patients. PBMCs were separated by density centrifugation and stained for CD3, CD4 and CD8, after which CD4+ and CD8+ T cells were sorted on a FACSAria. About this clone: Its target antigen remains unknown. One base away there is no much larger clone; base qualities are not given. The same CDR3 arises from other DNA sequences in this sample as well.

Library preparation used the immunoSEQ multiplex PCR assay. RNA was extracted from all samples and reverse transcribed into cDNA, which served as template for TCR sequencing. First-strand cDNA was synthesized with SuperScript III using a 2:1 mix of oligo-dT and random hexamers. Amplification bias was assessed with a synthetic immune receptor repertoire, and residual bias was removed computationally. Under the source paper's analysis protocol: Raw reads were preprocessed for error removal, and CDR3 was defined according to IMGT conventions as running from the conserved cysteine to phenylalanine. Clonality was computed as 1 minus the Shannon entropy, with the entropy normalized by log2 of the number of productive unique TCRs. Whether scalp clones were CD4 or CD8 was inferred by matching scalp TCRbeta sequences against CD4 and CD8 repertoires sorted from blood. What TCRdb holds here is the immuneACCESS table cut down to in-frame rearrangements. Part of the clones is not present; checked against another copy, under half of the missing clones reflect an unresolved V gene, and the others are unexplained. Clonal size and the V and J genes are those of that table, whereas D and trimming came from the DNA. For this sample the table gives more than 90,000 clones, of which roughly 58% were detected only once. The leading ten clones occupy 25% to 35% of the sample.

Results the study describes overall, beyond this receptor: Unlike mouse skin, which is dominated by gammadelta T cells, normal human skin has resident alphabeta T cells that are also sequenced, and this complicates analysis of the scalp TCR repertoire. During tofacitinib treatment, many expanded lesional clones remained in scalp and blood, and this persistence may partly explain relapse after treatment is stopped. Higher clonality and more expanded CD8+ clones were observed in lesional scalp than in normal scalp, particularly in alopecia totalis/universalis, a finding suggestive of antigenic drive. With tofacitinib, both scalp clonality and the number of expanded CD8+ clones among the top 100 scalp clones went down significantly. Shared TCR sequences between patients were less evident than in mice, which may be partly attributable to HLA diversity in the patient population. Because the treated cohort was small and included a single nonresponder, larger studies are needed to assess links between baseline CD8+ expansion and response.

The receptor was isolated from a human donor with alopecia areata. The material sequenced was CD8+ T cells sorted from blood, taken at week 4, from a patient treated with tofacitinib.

DNA sequence: TGTGCCTGGAGTGTAACAGGGCAAGAGACCCAGTACTTC. It encodes CAWSVTGQETQYF. The sequence links TRBV30 to TRBJ2-5; 6 matching bases give a weak D call of TRBD1. Between the V and J ends, shortened by 0 bases and 2 bases respectively, the junction contains 7 bases. CDR1 GTSNPN and CDR2 SVGIG are derived from the germline V gene (reference sequence). Including cysteine and phenylalanine, the CDR3 has 13 amino acids. Of the read, only the CDR3 DNA is kept; its 39 bases are in frame from base 1. The CDR3, completed at both ends by the reference TRBV30 and TRBJ2-5 genes, gives the full variable domain SQTIHQWPATLVQPVGSPLSLECTVEGTSNPNLYWYRQAAGRGLQLLFYSVGIGQISSEVPQNLSASRPQDRQFILSSKKLLLSDSGFYLCAWSVTGQETQYFGPGTRLLVL.